This T cell receptor (beta chain) originates from a study of CXCR3-negative and CXCR3-positive naive CD8 T cells. Study-wide context: Approximately 130 million TRB reads were obtained overall (about 1.5 +/- 0.3 million per library).

5' RACE with UMI labels generated the TRB cDNA libraries. Following a re-call of the 5' RACE reads, TCRdb has one entry per CDR3 protein and lacks DNA. In total, the table holds around 90,000 distinct CDR3 sequences. Naive CD8+ T cells showed a CD45RO-CCR7+CD27+CD95- phenotype. The CDR3 is 12 amino acids. CDR1 and CDR2 from the germline V gene are SQVTM and ANQGSEA. The sample taken for sequencing was naive CXCR3- CD8+ T cells from blood. Indicated subset: CD45RO-CCR7+CD27+CD95- naive CD8+ T cells lacking CXCR3 (TNR3-). The genes are TRBV29-1 and TRBJ1-2; TCRdb lists TRBD1, though no DNA is available to test this call. The receptor's source is a human donor in good health. Some clones in this sample may be carry-over from other donors' samples. CDR3 amino acids: CSVEFPGSGYTF. The complete variable domain, with remaining parts taken from reference TRBV29-1 and TRBJ1-2, reads SAVISQKPSRDICQRGTSLTIQCQVDSQVTMMFWYRQQPGQSLTLIATANQGSEATYESGFVIDKFPISRPNLTFSTLTVSNMSPEDSSIYLCSVEFPGSGYTFGSGTRLTVV.